Listed here is a single TCR beta chain. Antigen: not known. This sample was included in a study of response to subunit inactivated influenza vaccine. Study results and limitations: It was the authors' suggestion that each seasonal influenza vaccination recruits few new T cells.

In TCRdb, the RT-PCR reads were re-called with MiXCR into one record per CDR3 protein. Here the sample spans about 520,000 distinct CDR3 sequences, about 25% being singletons. Germline CDR1 reads DFQATT; CDR2 reads SNEGSKA (reference sequence). The CDR3 consists of 11 residues. Trimming pared 5 bases from V and 7 bases from J, leaving 11 bases between. The origin of this receptor is a man aged 50-60 years who received an inactivated influenza vaccine. The chain has TRBV20-1 and TRBJ1-1, with D uncertain. Sample: CD4+ T cells sorted from PBMCs, taken less than 6 days after vaccination. Written as DNA, the CDR3 is TGCAGTGCTCCCGGGATCTTTGAAGCTTTCTTT. Residues: CSAPGIFEAFF.